This is a list of T cell receptor beta chains from one sample in a study of blood T cell repertoires in COVID-19. Assay used: immunoSEQ multiplex PCR; TCRdb lists only in-frame clones, some missing. The sample has about 120,000 clones, about four fifths seen once; the top ten hold over 10%. The sequenced material came from peripheral blood. The receptors shown here come from a human donor in a cohort sampled during active COVID-19. CDR3s include the opening cysteine and the closing phenylalanine or tryptophan. A D gene is named only where the DNA matches it firmly. Clone size appears in some rows only: once, few, many, or a class for an expanded clone.

V	J	size	D	CDR3	DNA
TRBV5-1	TRBJ1-6	-	TRBD1	CASRDTGDSPLHF	TGCGCCAGCCGCGATACAGGGGATTCACCCCTCCACTTT
TRBV25-1	TRBJ1-1	-	TRBD1	CASSVRQGIRTEAFF	TGTGCCAGCAGTGTCCGACAGGGAATAAGGACTGAAGCTTTCTTT
TRBV6-1	TRBJ2-5	-	-	CASSEYSGNIGETQYF	TGTGCCAGCAGTGAATATTCGGGAAATATAGGGGAGACCCAGTACTTC
TRBV10-3	TRBJ1-4	-	-	CAISERRDEKLFF	TGTGCCATCAGTGAGAGGAGGGATGAAAAACTGTTTTTT
TRBV7-9	TRBJ1-6	-	-	CASSLDSPNSPLHF	TGTGCCAGCAGCTTGGACAGCCCGAATTCACCCCTCCACTTT
TRBV25-1	TRBJ2-4	once	TRBD1	CASSEPGTGRDIQYF	TGTGCCAGCAGTGAACCCGGGACAGGGAGGGACATTCAGTACTTC
TRBV6-2/TRBV6-3	TRBJ2-3	-	-	CASSYGGAVADTQYF	TGTGCCAGCAGTTACGGCGGGGCCGTGGCGGATACGCAGTATTTT
TRBV29-1	TRBJ1-2	-	TRBD1	CSAERGQGEGYTF	TGCAGCGCCGAGAGGGGACAGGGAGAAGGCTACACCTTC
TRBV20-1	TRBJ1-5	-	-	CSASLQGLYSNQPQHF	TGCAGTGCTAGTCTACAGGGCTTGTATAGCAATCAGCCCCAGCATTTT
TRBV18	TRBJ1-1	-	-	CASSPRQRNTEAFF	TGTGCCAGCTCACCGAGGCAGAGAAACACTGAAGCTTTCTTT
TRBV5-1	TRBJ2-2	-	TRBD1	CASSLRTGGIGGELFF	TGCGCCAGCAGCTTGCGGACAGGGGGCATTGGCGGGGAGCTGTTTTTT
TRBV4-1	TRBJ1-6	-	TRBD1	CASSHLEARDRGLSPLHF	TGCGCCAGCAGCCATCTCGAGGCCCGGGACAGGGGGCTTTCACCCCTCCACTTT
TRBV6-5	TRBJ2-7	-	TRBD1	CASSYYEGGNEQYF	TGTGCCAGCAGTTACTACGAAGGGGGCAACGAGCAGTACTTC
TRBV28	TRBJ2-5	-	TRBD2	CASSLRSSGGAETQYF	TGTGCCAGCAGTTTGCGTTCTAGCGGGGGGGCGGAGACCCAGTACTTC
TRBV3-1/TRBV3-2	TRBJ1-5	many	TRBD1	CASSPDTPGQFNQPQHF	TGTGCCAGCAGCCCAGATACTCCGGGACAGTTCAATCAGCCCCAGCATTTT
TRBV3-1/TRBV3-2	TRBJ2-5	-	-	CASRTSGETQYF	TGTGCCAGCAGGACCTCCGGGGAGACCCAGTACTTC
TRBV21-1	TRBJ1-5	-	-	CASSRPADRGLQPQHF	TGTGCCAGCAGCCGGCCGGCGGACAGGGGGCTTCAGCCCCAGCATTTT
TRBV24-1	TRBJ2-7	-	TRBD1	CATSDSKTGMSYEQYF	TGTGCCACCAGTGATTCCAAGACAGGGATGTCCTACGAGCAGTACTTC
TRBV5-1	TRBJ1-3	-	TRBD1	CASRRTGNGNTIYF	TGCGCCAGCAGACGGACAGGGAACGGAAACACCATATATTTT
TRBV7-9	TRBJ2-7	-	TRBD1	CASSPGQFSYEQYF	TGTGCCAGCAGCCCGGGACAGTTCTCCTACGAGCAGTACTTC
TRBV5-1	TRBJ2-2	once	-	CASSLVGGLNTGELFF	TGCGCCAGCAGCTTGGTGGGGGGATTGAACACCGGGGAGCTGTTTTTT
TRBV5-1	TRBJ2-2	once	-	CASNRDNTNTGELFF	TGCGCCAGCAACCGGGACAACACGAACACCGGGGAGCTGTTTTTT
TRBV6-5	TRBJ1-4	-	-	CASSYSISGNEKLFF	TGTGCCAGCAGTTACTCAATTAGCGGGAATGAAAAACTGTTTTTT
TRBV27	TRBJ1-1	-	TRBD1	CASRTQGINTEAFF	TGTGCCAGCAGGACACAGGGGATAAACACTGAAGCTTTCTTT
TRBV5-1	TRBJ2-3	once	TRBD1	CASSLVQGGTDTQYF	TGCGCCAGCAGCTTGGTTCAGGGGGGCACAGATACGCAGTATTTT
TRBV11-2	TRBJ2-7	-	TRBD2	CASSLGTSGPYEQYF	TGTGCCAGCAGCTTAGGGACTAGCGGTCCCTACGAGCAGTACTTC
TRBV5-5	TRBJ1-1	-	-	CASSLGGWGGTEAFF	TGTGCCAGCAGCTTGGGAGGTTGGGGGGGCACTGAAGCTTTCTTT
TRBV10-2	TRBJ2-1	once	TRBD2	CASSEWASGVPNEQFF	TGCGCCAGCAGTGAGTGGGCTAGCGGGGTCCCCAATGAGCAGTTCTTC